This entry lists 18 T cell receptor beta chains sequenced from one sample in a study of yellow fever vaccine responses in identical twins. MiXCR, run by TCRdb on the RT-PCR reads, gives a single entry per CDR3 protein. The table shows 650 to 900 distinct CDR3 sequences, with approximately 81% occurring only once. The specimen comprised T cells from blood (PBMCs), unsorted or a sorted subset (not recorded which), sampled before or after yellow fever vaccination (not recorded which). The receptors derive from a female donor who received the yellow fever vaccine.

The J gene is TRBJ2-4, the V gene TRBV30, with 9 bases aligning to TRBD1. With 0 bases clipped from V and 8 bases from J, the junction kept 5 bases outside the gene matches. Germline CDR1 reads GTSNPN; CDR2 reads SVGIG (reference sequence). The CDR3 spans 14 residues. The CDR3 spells CAWSVGTGRDIQYF. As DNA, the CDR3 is TGTGCCTGGAGTGTAGGGACAGGGCGAGACATTCAGTACTTC.

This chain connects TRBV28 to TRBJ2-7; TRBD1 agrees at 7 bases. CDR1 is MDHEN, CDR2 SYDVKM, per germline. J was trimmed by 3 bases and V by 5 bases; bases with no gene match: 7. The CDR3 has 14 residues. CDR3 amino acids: CASSTDRALYEQYV. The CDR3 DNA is TGTGCCAGCAGTACCGACAGGGCCCTCTACGAGCAGTACGTC.

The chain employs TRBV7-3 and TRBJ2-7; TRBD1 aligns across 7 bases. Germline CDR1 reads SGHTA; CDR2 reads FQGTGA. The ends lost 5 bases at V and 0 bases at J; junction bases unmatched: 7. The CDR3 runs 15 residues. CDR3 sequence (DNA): TGTGCCAGCAGCGAGGGGGCGGAGAGCTCCTACGAGCAGTACTTC. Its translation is CASSEGAESSYEQYF.

The CDR3 reads CASTPFGSYNEQFF. CDR3 in DNA: TGTGCCAGCACTCCTTTCGGGTCCTACAATGAGCAGTTCTTC. This sequence joins TRBV6-1 and TRBJ2-1; the D is unclear. Trimming removed 7 bases from V and 1 base from J, with 11 bases in between. CDR3 length: 14 amino acids. CDR1 is MNHNS, CDR2 SASEGT, per germline.

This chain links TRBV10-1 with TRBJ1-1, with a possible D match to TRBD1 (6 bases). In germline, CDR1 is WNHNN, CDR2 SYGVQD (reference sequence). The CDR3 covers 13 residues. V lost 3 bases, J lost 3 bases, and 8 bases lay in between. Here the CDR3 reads CASSEGQYTEAFF. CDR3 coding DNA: TGCGCCAGCAGTGAAGGACAGTACACTGAAGCTTTCTTT.

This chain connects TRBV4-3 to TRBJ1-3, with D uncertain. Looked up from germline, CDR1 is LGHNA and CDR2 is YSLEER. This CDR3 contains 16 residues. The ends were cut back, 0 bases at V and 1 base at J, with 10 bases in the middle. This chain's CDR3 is CASSQDAGSSGNTIYF. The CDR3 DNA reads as TGCGCCAGCAGCCAAGATGCCGGGAGTTCTGGAAACACCATATATTTT.

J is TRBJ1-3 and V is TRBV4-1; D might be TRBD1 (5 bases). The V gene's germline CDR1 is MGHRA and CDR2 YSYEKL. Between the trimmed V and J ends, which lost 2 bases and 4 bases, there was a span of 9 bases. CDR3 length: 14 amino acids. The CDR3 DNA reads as TGCGCCAGCAGCCAACAGGGATCCGGAAACACCATATATTTT. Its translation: CASSQQGSGNTIYF.

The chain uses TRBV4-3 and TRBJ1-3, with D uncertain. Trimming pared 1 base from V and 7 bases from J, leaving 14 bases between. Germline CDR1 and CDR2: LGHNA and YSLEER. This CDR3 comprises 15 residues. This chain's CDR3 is CASSQVADYGNTIYF. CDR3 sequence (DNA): TGCGCCAGCAGCCAAGTGGCGGACTATGGTAACACCATATATTTT.

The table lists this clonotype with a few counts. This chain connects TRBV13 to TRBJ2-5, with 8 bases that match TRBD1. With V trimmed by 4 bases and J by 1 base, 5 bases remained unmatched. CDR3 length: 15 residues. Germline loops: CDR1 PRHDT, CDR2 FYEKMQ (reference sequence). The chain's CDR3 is CASSYPGTGQETQYF. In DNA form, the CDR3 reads TGTGCCAGCAGCTACCCGGGGACAGGCCAAGAGACCCAGTACTTC.

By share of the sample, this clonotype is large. The CDR3 region is CASRSGANVLTF. The CDR3 nucleotides read TGTGCCAGCAGATCTGGGGCCAACGTCCTGACTTTC. The V gene is TRBV4-2, the J gene TRBJ2-6; D uncertain. Per the germline V gene, CDR1 is LGHNA and CDR2 is YNFKEQ. Trimming removed 6 bases from V and 1 base from J, with 1 base in between. The CDR3 spans 12 residues.

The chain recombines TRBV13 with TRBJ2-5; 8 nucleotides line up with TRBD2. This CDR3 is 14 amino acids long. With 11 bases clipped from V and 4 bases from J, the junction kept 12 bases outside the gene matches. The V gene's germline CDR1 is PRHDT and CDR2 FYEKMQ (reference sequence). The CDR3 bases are TGTGCCTACGACCAACGGGGGGGCAGAGAGACCCAGTACTTC. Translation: CAYDQRGGRETQYF. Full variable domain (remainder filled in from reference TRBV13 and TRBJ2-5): AAGVIQSPRHLIKEKRETATLKCYPIPRHDTVYWYQQGPGQDPQFLISFYEKMQSDKGSIPDRFSAQQFSDYHSELNMSSLELGDSALYFCAYDQRGGRETQYFGPGTRLLVL.

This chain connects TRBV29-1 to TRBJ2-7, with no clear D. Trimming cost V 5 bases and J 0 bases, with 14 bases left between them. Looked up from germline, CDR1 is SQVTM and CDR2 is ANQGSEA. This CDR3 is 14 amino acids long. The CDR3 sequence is CSVRIGGSSYEQYF. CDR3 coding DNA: TGCAGCGTTAGAATTGGCGGCAGCTCCTACGAGCAGTACTTC.

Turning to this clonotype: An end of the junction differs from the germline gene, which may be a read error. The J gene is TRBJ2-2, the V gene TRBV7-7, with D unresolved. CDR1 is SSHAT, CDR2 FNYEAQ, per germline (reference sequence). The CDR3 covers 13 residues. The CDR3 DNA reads TGTGCTAGCAGCTTGGGAAACACCGGGGAGCTGTTTTTT. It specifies CASSLGNTGELFF.

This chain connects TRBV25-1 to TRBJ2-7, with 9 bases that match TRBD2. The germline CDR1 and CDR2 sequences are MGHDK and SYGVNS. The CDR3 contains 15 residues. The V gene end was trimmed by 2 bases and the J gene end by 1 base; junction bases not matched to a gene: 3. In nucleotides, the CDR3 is TGTGCCAGCAGTGAAGCGACTAGCGGATCCTACGAGCAGTACTTC. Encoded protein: CASSEATSGSYEQYF.

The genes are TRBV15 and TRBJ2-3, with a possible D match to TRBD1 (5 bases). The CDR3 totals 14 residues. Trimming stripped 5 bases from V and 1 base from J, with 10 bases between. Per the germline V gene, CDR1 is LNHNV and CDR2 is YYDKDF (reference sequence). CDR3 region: CATSGVGGTDTQYF. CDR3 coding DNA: TGTGCCACCAGCGGGGTAGGGGGCACAGATACGCAGTATTTT.

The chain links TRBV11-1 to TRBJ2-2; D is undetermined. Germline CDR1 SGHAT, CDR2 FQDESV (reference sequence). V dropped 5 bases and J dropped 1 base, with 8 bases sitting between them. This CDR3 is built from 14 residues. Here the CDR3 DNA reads TGTGCCAGCAGCCCCACAGAGAACACCGGGGAGCTGTTTTTT. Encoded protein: CASSPTENTGELFF.

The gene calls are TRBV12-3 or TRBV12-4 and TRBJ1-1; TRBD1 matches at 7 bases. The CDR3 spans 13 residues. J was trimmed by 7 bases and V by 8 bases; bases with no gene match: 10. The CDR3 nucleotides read TGTGCCAGCCACACCTCCGGGACAGATGAAGCTTTCTTT. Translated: CASHTSGTDEAFF.

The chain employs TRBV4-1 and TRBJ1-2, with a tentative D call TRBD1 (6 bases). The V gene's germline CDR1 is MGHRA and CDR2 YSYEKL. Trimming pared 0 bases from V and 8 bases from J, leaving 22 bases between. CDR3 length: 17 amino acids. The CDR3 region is CASSQDVGGAGLTGYTF. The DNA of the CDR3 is TGCGCCAGCAGCCAAGATGTCGGGGGCGCTGGCCTTACGGGCTACACCTTC.